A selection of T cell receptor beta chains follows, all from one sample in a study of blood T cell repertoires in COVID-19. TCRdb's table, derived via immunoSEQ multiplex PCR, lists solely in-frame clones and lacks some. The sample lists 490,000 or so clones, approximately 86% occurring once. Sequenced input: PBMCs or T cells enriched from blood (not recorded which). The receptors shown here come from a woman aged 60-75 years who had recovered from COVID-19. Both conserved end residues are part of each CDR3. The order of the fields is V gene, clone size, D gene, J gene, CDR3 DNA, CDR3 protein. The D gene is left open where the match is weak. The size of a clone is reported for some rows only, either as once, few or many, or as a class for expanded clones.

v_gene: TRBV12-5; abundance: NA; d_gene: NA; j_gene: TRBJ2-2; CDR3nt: TGTGCTAGTGGTTTGGTACGACTGAACACCGGGGAGCTGTTTTTT; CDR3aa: CASGLVRLNTGELFF
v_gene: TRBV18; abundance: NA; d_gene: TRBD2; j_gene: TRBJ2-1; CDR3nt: TGTGCCAGCTCACTCAGGTTAGCGGGACTTTACAATGAGCAGTTCTTC; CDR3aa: CASSLRLAGLYNEQFF
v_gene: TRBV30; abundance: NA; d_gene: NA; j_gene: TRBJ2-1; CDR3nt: TGTGCCTGGAGTATCGCTAGCAAATCCTACAATGAGCAGTTCTTC; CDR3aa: CAWSIASKSYNEQFF
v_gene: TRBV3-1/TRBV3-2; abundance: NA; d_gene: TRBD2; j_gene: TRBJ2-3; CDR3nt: TGTGCCAGCAGCGGGCGGACTAGCGGGGGGAGGGTTACAGATACGCAGTATTTT; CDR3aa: CASSGRTSGGRVTDTQYF
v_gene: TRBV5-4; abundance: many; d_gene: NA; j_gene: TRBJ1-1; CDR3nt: TGTGCCAGCAGCCCTGGAGGGGCCCTGAACACTGAAGCTTTCTTT; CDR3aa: CASSPGGALNTEAFF
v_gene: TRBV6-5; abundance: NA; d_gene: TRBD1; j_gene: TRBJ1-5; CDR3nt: TGTGCCAGCAGGACGGGACAGGTTAGCAATCAGCCCCAGCATTTT; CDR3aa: CASRTGQVSNQPQHF
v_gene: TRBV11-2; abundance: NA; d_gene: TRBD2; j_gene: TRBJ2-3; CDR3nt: TGTGCCAGCAGCTTAGGTGGGACTAGCCTATCTAGCACAGATACGCAGTATTTT; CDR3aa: CASSLGGTSLSSTDTQYF
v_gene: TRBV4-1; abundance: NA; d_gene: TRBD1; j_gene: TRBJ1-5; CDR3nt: TGCGCCAGCAGCCATAGCGGACAGGGGACTCAGCCCCAGCATTTT; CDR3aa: CASSHSGQGTQPQHF
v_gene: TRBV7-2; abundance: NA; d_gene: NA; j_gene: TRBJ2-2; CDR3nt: TGTGCCAGCAGCTTACTCCCTTCGGGGGTGACCGGGGAGCTGTTTTTT; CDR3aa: CASSLLPSGVTGELFF
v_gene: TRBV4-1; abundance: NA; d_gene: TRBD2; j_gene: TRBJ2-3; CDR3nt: TGCGCCAGCAGCCGGGTTAGCGGGGGAGACACAGATACGCAGTATTTT; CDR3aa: CASSRVSGGDTDTQYF
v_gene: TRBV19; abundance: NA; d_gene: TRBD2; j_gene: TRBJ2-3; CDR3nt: TGTGCCAGTAGCTCCCTAGCGGGGGGCACAGATACGCAGTATTTT; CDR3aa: CASSSLAGGTDTQYF
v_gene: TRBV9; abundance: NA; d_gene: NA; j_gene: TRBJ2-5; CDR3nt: TGTGCCAGCAGCTTTAGGGACAATCAAGAGACCCAGTACTTC; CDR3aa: CASSFRDNQETQYF
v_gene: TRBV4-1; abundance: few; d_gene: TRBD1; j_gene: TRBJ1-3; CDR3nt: TGCGCCAGCAGCAGCAGGACAGGCCGACCGGGGAACACCATATATTTT; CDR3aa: CASSSRTGRPGNTIYF
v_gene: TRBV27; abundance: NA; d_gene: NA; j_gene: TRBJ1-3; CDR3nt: TGTGCCAGCAGTCCCGCAGGGGTCTCTGGAAACACCATATATTTT; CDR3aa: CASSPAGVSGNTIYF
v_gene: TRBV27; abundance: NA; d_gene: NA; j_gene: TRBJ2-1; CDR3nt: TGTGCCAGCAGTTTAGCAGGGATCTCCTACAATGAGCAGTTCTTC; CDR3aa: CASSLAGISYNEQFF
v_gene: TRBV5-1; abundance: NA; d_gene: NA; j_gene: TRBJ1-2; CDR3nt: TGCGCCAGCAGCTTGGAAGGCACAGCTAACTATGGCTACACCTTC; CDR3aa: CASSLEGTANYGYTF
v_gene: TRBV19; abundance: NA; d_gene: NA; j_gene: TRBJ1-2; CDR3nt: TGTGCCAGTAGTATATTACGGACAGATTTGAACTATGGCTACACCTTC; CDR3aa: CASSILRTDLNYGYTF
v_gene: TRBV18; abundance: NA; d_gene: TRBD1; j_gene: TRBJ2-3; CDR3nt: TGTGCCAGCTCACCAGGACAGGGGGGGACAGATACGCAGTATTTT; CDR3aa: CASSPGQGGTDTQYF
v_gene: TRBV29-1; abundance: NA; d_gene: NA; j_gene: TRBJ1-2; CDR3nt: TGCAGCGTGGGGAGCAGGGGAAGTGTTGGCTACACCTTC; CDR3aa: CSVGSRGSVGYTF
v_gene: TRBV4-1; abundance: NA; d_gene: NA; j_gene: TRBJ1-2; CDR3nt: TGCGCCAGCAGCCAAGTTGGCTGGGCTGGAGGCTACACCTTC; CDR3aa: CASSQVGWAGGYTF
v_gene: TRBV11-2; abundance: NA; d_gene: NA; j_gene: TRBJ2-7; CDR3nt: TGTGCCAGCAGAGGGGTCCAGGCCGCCTACGAGCAGTACTTC; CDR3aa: CASRGVQAAYEQYF
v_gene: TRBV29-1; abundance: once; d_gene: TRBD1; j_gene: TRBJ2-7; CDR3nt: TGCAGCGTGCCCGGGACAGGACTCTACGAGCAGTACTTC; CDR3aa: CSVPGTGLYEQYF
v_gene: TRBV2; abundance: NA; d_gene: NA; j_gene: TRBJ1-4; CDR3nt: TGTGCCAGCAGTCGACAGGTCGCAACTAATGAAAAACTGTTTTTT; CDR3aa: CASSRQVATNEKLFF
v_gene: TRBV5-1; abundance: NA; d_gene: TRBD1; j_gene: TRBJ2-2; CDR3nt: TGCGCCAGCAGCTTGGACACAGGGGGCGCGTCCGGGGAGCTGTTTTTT; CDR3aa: CASSLDTGGASGELFF
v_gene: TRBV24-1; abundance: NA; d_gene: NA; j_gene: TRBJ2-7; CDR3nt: TGTGCCACCAGTGATGCCGGGGGAAGCGACGAGCAGTACTTC; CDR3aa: CATSDAGGSDEQYF
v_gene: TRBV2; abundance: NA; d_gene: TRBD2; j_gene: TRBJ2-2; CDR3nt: TGTGCCAGCAGGGGGACTAGCGGGAACACCGGGGAGCTGTTTTTT; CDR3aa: CASRGTSGNTGELFF
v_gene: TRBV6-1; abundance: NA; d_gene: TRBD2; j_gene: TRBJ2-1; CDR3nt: TGTGCCAGCAGTGAAGCGGGGAGCGGGGGCCACTTTAATGAGCAGTTCTTC; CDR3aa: CASSEAGSGGHFNEQFF
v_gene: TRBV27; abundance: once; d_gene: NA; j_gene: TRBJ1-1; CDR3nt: TGTGCCAGCAGTTTAATGGCGGCGGCTGAAGCTTTCTTT; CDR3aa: CASSLMAAAEAFF
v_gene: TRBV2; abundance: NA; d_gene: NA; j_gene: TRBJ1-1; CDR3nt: TGTGCCAGCAGTGAATACAGGGCAGCTTTCTTT; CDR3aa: CASSEYRAAFF
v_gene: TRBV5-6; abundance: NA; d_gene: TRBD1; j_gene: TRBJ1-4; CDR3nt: TGTGCCAGCAGCTCAGGTCGGTGGGACAGGGATAATGAAAAACTGTTTTTT; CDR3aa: CASSSGRWDRDNEKLFF
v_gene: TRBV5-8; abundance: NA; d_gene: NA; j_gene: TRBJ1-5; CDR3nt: TGTGCCAGCAGCGAAGGACAGTTTAGCAATCAGCCCCAGCATTTT; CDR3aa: CASSEGQFSNQPQHF
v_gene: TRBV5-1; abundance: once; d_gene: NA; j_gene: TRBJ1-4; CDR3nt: TGCGCCAGCAGCTTGGGTGGCAGGGGTAATGAAAAACTGTTTTTT; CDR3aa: CASSLGGRGNEKLFF
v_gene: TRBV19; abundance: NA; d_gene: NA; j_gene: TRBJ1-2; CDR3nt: TGTGCCAGTAGTAAGGGATCGGGCAGGGCTAACTATGGCTACACCTTC; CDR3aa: CASSKGSGRANYGYTF
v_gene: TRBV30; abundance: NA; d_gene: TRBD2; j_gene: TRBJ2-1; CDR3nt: TGCGCCTGGAGTCAGACTAGCGGGGGGGCGAGTCCGTTCTTC; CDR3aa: CAWSQTSGGASPFF
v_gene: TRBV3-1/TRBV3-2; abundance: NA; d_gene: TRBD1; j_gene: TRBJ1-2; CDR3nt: TGTGCCAGCAGCCAAGCCCCGGAAAACAGGGGGCGATATAGTAGGTATGGCTACACCTTC; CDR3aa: CASSQAPENRGRYSRYGYTF
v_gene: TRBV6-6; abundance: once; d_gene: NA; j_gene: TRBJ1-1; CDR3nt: TGTGCCAGCAGTCCTCGGACAGATAACACTGAAGCTTTCTTT; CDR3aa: CASSPRTDNTEAFF
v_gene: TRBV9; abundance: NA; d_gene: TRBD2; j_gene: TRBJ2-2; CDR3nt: TGTGCCAGCAGCGTAGGACCGGGGGGAGCGAACACCGGGGAGCTGTTTTTT; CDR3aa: CASSVGPGGANTGELFF
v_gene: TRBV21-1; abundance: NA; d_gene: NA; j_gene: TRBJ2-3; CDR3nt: TGTGCCAGCAGCAAATCAGGGACTAGCGGGGGGGGTTGCACAGATACGCAGTATTTT; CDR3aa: CASSKSGTSGGGCTDTQYF
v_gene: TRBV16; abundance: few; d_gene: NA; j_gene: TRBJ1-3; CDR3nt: TGTGCCAGCAGCCAATCATCCCCGGGTACGGGAAACACCATATATTTT; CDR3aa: CASSQSSPGTGNTIYF
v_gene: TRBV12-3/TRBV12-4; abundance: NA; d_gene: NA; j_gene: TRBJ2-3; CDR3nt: TGTGCCAGCAGCCCGGGAGATACGCAGTATTTT; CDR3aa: CASSPGDTQYF
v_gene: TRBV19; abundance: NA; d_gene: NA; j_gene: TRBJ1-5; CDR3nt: TGTGCCTCTCACAGGGTAGGCAATCAGCCCCAGCATTTT; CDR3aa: CASHRVGNQPQHF
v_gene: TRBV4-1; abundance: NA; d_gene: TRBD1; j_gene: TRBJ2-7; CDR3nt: TGCGCCAGCAGCCCGTGGATGGGACAGGGGAACTACGAGCAGTACTTC; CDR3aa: CASSPWMGQGNYEQYF
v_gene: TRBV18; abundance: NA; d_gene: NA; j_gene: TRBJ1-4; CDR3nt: TGTGCCAGCTCGTCTAATTCCGAAGGGGTTGAAAAACTGTTTTTT; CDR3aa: CASSSNSEGVEKLFF
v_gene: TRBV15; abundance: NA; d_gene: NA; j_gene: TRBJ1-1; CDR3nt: TGTGCCACCAGCAGGCCGGAGGGTGGGGACACTGAAGCTTTCTTT; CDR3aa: CATSRPEGGDTEAFF
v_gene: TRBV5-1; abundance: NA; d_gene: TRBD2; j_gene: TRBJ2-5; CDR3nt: TGCGCCAGCAGCTGGACCCTAGCGGGGGGGACAGAGACCCAGTACTTC; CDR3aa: CASSWTLAGGTETQYF
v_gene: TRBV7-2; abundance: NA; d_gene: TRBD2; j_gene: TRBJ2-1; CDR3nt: TGTGCCAGCACCCTGGGACTAGCGGGATACAATGAGCAGTTCTTC; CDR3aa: CASTLGLAGYNEQFF
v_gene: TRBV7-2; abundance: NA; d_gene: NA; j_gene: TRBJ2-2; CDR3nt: TGTGCCAGCAGCTTCGAGGGGGCGAACACCGGGGAGCTGTTTTTT; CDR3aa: CASSFEGANTGELFF
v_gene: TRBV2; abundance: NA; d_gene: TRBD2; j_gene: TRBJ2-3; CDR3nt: TGTGCCAGCACTAGCGGAGGCACGCAGTATTTT; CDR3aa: CASTSGGTQYF
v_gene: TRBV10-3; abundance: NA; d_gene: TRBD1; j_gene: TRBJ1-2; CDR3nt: TGTGCCATCAGTGAGTCGGAAGGGGGCGAACACTATGGCTACACCTTC; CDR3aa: CAISESEGGEHYGYTF
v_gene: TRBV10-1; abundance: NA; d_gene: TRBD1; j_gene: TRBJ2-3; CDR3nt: TGCGCCAGCAGTGAAGGCGGACAGGGGACGCAGTATTTT; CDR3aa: CASSEGGQGTQYF
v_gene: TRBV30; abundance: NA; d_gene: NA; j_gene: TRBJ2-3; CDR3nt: NA; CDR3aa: CAWSGLRFGTSRRDTQYF
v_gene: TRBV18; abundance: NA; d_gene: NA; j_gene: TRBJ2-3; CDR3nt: TGTGCCAGCTCACCTCTAGATAGCACAGATACGCAGTATTTT; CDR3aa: CASSPLDSTDTQYF
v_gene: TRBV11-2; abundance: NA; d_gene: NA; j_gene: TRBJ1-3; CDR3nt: TGTGCCAGCAGGAAAGTCAGGGGTATTACTGGAAACACCATATATTTT; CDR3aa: CASRKVRGITGNTIYF
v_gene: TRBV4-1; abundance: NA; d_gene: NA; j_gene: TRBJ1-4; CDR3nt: TGCGCCAGCAGCCAAGTCGCAGGACGGAAGGCACAGGAAGAAAAACTGTTTTTT; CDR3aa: CASSQVAGRKAQEEKLFF
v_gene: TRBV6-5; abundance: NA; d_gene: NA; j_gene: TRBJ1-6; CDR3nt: TGTGGGGGCCCTCAATATGCCCTCCACTTT; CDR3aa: CGGPQYALHF
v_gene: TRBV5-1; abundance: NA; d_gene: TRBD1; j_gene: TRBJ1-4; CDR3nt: TGCGCCAGCAGCCTCCGGCGGACAGGGGGGGATGAAAAACTGTTTTTT; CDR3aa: CASSLRRTGGDEKLFF
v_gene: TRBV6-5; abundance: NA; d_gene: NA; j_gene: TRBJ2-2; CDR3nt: TGTGCCAGCAGTTACCGGGTTGATCCCGGGGAGCTGTTTTTT; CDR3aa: CASSYRVDPGELFF
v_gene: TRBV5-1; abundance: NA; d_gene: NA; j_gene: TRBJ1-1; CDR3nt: TGCGCCAGCACTCTAAACACTGAAGCTTTCTTT; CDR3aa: CASTLNTEAFF
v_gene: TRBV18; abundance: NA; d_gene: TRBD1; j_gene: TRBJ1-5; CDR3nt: TGTGCCAGCTCATCGGGACAGCTTAGCAATCAGCCCCAGCATTTT; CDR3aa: CASSSGQLSNQPQHF